A single sample gave rise to the 12 T cell receptor beta chains below, sequenced in a study of neurological immune-mediated disorders. Via MiXCR, TCRdb re-called the 5' RACE reads, giving one row per CDR3 protein. The repertoire consists of around 69,000 distinct CDR3 sequences, with more than 8.5% occurring once and the leading ten covering approximately 9.6%. The time point denotes: longitudinal time-point 1 (baseline). Sequenced: PBMCs. All receptors come from a man aged 30 to 45 in good health.

On this clonotype: An end of the junction differs from the germline gene, which may be a read error. The rearrangement uses TRBV7-9 and TRBJ1-1; D is undetermined. The CDR3 contains 12 residues. CDR1 and CDR2 (germline): SEHNR, FQNEAQ (reference sequence). CDR3 nucleotides: TGTGCCAGCAGCCGACGATGGACTGAAGCTTTCTTC. Encoded protein: CASSRRWTEAFF.

This rearrangement joins TRBV18 to TRBJ2-3; no firm D call. CDR3 size: 14 residues. Trimming removed 5 bases from V and 0 bases from J, with 9 bases in between. Germline values: CDR1 KGHSH, CDR2 LQKENI. The CDR3: CASSVGSSTDTQYF. The CDR3 nucleotides are TGTGCCAGCTCAGTGGGATCCAGCACAGATACGCAGTATTTT.

This clonotype was detected ten times or more. The V gene is TRBV5-1, the J gene TRBJ2-1, with D uncertain. Germline CDR1 and CDR2: SGHRS and YFSETQ. V was clipped by 1 base and J by 8 bases, with 10 bases between them. This CDR3 contains 13 residues. The CDR3 DNA follows: TGCGCCAGCAGCTTGAGGATTGGTGATGAGCAGTTCTTC. Residues: CASSLRIGDEQFF.

In its sample, this clonotype was seen many times. The V gene is TRBV5-1, the J gene TRBJ1-1; D is possibly TRBD1 (6 bases). From germline, CDR1 is SGHRS and CDR2 YFSETQ. V lost 2 bases, J lost 1 base, and 9 bases lay in between. The CDR3 has 14 amino acids. The CDR3 DNA is TGCGCCAGCAGCTTCGGACAGTCGAACACTGAAGCTTTCTTT. Amino acid sequence: CASSFGQSNTEAFF. The full variable domain, completed using reference TRBV5-1 and TRBJ1-1, is KAGVTQTPRYLIKTRGQQVTLSCSPISGHRSVSWYQQTPGQGLQFLFEYFSETQRNKGNFPGRFSGRQFSNSRSEMNVSTLELGDSALYLCASSFGQSNTEAFFGQGTRLTVV.

This clonotype has a count of ten or more. J is TRBJ2-3 and V is TRBV20-1; D is uncertain. The V gene lost 0 bases and the J gene lost 6 bases, with 13 bases spanning the gap. CDR1 is DFQATT, CDR2 SNEGSKA, per germline (reference sequence). The CDR3 is made up of 14 amino acids. This CDR3 is CSARDFGVGDTQYF. CDR3 DNA sequence: TGCAGTGCTAGAGACTTCGGAGTTGGCGATACGCAGTATTTT.

This chain links TRBV6-2 or TRBV6-3 with TRBJ2-7; maybe TRBD2 (6 bases). The germline V gene encodes CDR1 MNHEY and CDR2 SVGEGT. V lost 6 bases to trimming and J lost 6 bases, with 15 bases between them. There are 13 residues in the CDR3. The CDR3 bases are TGTGCCAGCAGGGAGGGGAAGTTGGCCGAGCAGTACTTC. Translation gives CASREGKLAEQYF.

The rearrangement links TRBV7-7 to TRBJ2-3, with a weak D call TRBD2 (6 bases). Trimming stripped 3 bases from V and 1 base from J, with 11 bases between. CDR3 length: 15 amino acids. The V gene's germline CDR1 is SSHAT and CDR2 FNYEAQ (reference sequence). CDR3 protein: CASSFRLGGTDTQYF. DNA of the CDR3: TGTGCCAGCAGCTTCAGACTAGGCGGCACAGATACGCAGTATTTT.

This clonotype came up many times. This chain joins TRBV5-1 and TRBJ2-5; unclear D gene. V dropped 2 bases and J dropped 0 bases, with 11 bases sitting between them. CDR1 is SGHRS and CDR2 is YFSETQ in the germline V gene. CDR3 size: 15 residues. CDR3 sequence (DNA): TGCGCCAGCAGCTTCCCTGATCGGGACCAAGAGACCCAGTACTTC. It encodes CASSFPDRDQETQYF. The full variable domain, in which reference TRBV5-1 and TRBJ2-5 provide the parts outside the CDR3, is KAGVTQTPRYLIKTRGQQVTLSCSPISGHRSVSWYQQTPGQGLQFLFEYFSETQRNKGNFPGRFSGRQFSNSRSEMNVSTLELGDSALYLCASSFPDRDQETQYFGPGTRLLVL.

This clonotype was seen at least ten times. V is TRBV5-1 and J is TRBJ2-1; 7 positions agree with TRBD2. J was trimmed by 0 bases and V by 2 bases; bases with no gene match: 2. CDR3 size: 15 residues. Germline CDR1 and CDR2: SGHRS and YFSETQ. The CDR3 sequence is CASSFTGGSYNEQFF. CDR3 nucleotide sequence: TGCGCCAGCAGCTTTACGGGAGGCTCCTACAATGAGCAGTTCTTC. Looking up the rest from reference TRBV5-1 and TRBJ2-1 gives the full variable domain: KAGVTQTPRYLIKTRGQQVTLSCSPISGHRSVSWYQQTPGQGLQFLFEYFSETQRNKGNFPGRFSGRQFSNSRSEMNVSTLELGDSALYLCASSFTGGSYNEQFFGPGTRLTVL.

The table lists this clonotype with many counts. This chain links TRBV6-2 or TRBV6-3 with TRBJ1-4; D not certain. Per the germline V gene, CDR1 is MNHEY and CDR2 is SVGEGT. The length of the CDR3 is 16 residues. The germline V and J ends were trimmed by 6 bases and 3 bases, with 17 bases remaining between them. The CDR3 nucleotides read TGTGCCAGCAGAGAAAGCCTTCCGGCAGCTAATGAAAAACTGTTTTTT. Its translation: CASRESLPAANEKLFF.

This clonotype has at least ten counts. V usage is TRBV15 and J usage is TRBJ2-3; 8 bases are shared with TRBD2. This CDR3 contains 15 residues. CDR1 and CDR2 (germline): LNHNV, YYDKDF (reference sequence). V shed 5 bases and J 4 bases; nucleotides not matched to a gene: 8. As DNA, the CDR3 is TGTGCCACCAGCGGTTCAGCGGGAGCAGCAGATACGCAGTATTTT. It encodes CATSGSAGAADTQYF.

This clonotype came up many times. The chain couples TRBV5-1 to TRBJ2-2; D gene uncertain. Trimming removed 1 base at V and 6 bases at J, with 4 bases between. The CDR3 has 12 amino acids. Germline-derived CDR1 and CDR2 are SGHRS and YFSETQ. CDR3 nucleotides: TGCGCCAGCAGCTTGAATGCCGGGGAGCTGTTTTTT. Translating it yields CASSLNAGELFF.